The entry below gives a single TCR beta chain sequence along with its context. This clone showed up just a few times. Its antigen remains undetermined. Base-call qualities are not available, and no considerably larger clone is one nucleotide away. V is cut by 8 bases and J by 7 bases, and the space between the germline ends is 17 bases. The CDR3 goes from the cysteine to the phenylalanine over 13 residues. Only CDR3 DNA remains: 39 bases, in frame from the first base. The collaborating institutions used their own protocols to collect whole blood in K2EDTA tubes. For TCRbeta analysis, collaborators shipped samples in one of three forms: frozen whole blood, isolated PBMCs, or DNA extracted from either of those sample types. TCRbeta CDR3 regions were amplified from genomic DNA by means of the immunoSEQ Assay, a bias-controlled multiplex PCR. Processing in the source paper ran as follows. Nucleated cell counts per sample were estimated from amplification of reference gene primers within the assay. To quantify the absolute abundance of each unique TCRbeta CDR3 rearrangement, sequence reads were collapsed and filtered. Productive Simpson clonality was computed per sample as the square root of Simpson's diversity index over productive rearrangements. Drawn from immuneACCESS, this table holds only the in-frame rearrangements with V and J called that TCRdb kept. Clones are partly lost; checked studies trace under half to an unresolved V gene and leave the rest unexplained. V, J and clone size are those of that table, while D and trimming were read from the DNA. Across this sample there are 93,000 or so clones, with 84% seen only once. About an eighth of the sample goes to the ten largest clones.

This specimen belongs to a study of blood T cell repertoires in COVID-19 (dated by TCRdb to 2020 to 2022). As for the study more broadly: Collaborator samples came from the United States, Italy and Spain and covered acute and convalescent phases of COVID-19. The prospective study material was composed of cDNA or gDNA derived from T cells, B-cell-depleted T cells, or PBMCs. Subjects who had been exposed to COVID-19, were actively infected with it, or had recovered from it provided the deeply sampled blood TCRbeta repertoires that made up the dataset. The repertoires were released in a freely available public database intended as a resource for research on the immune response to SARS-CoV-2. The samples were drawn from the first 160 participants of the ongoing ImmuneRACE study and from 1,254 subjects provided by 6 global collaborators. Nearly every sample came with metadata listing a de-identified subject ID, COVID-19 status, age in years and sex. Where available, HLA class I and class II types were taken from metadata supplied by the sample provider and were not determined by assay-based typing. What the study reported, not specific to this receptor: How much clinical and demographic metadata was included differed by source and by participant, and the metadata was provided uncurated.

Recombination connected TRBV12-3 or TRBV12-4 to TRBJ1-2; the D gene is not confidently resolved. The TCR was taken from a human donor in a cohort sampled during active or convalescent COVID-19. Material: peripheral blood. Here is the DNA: TGTGCCAGCCCCGGCGAGGGAGCAAGTGGCTACACCTTC. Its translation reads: CASPGEGASGYTF.